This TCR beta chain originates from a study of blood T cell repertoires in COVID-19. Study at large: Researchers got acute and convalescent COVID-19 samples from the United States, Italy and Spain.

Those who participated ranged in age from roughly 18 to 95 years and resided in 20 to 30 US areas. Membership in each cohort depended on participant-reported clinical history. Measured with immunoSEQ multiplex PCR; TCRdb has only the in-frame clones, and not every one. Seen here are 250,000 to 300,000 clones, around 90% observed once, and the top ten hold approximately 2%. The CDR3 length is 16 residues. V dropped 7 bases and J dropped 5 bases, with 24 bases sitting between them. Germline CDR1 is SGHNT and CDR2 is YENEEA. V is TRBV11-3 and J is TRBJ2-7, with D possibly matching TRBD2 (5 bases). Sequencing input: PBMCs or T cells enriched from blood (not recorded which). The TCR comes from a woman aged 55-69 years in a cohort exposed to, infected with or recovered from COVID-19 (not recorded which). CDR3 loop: CASIRYGVASYHEQYF. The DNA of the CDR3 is TGTGCCAGCATTAGATACGGGGTCGCTAGCTATCACGAGCAGTACTTC.